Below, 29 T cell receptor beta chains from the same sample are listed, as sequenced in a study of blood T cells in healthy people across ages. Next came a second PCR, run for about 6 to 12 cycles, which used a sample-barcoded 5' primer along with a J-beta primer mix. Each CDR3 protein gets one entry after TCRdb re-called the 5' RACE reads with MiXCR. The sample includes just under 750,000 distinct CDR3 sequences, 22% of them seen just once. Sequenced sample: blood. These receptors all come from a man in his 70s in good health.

The CDR3 nucleotides read TGTGCCAGCAGCCAGGCAGGGTCCTATGGCTACACCTTC. Translation gives CASSQAGSYGYTF. The genes are TRBV14 and TRBJ1-2; D is possibly TRBD1 (5 bases). The CDR3 runs 13 residues. V lost 3 bases and J 4 bases, leaving 9 bases between the germline ends. Germline CDR1 and CDR2: SGHDN and FVKESK.

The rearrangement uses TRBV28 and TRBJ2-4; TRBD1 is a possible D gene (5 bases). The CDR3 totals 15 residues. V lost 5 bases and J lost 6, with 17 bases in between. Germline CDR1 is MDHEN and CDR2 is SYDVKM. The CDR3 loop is CASSPPTGSVNIQYF. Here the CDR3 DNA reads TGTGCCAGCAGTCCCCCAACAGGAAGCGTAAACATTCAGTACTTC.

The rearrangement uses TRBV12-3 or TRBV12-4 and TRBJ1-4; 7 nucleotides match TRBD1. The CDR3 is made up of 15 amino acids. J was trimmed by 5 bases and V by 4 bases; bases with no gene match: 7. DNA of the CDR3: TGTGCCAGCAGTTCCCCGGGACAGCCGAATGAAAAACTGTTTTTT. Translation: CASSSPGQPNEKLFF.

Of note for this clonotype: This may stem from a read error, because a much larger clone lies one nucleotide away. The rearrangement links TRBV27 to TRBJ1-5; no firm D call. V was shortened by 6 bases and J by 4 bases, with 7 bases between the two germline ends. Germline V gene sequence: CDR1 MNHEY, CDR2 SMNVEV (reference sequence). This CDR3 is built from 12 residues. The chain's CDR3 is CASSHGNQPQHF. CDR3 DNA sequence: TGTGCCAGCAGCCACGGGAATCAGCCCCAGCATTTT.

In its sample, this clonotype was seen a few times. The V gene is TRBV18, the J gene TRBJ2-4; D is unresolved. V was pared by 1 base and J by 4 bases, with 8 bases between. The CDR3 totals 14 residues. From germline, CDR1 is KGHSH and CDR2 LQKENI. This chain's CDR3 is CASSPQAEKNIQYF. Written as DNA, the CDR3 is TGTGCCAGCTCACCACAGGCAGAGAAAAACATTCAGTACTTC.

In nucleotides, the CDR3 is TGTGCCAGCGCCCGGGGGAGACAAGAGACCCAGTACTTC. Its protein product is CASARGRQETQYF. The chain combines TRBV7-7 with TRBJ2-5; D possibly corresponds to TRBD2 (6 bases). CDR1 and CDR2 from the germline V gene are SSHAT and FNYEAQ (reference sequence). V was clipped by 8 bases and J by 2 bases, with 12 bases between them. The CDR3 runs 13 residues. The variable domain in full, completed from reference TRBV7-7 and TRBJ2-5, reads GAGVSQSPRYKVTKRGQDVTLRCDPISSHATLYWYQQALGQGPEFLTYFNYEAQPDKSGLPSDRFSAERPEGSISTLTIQRTEQRDSAMYRCASARGRQETQYFGPGTRLLVL.

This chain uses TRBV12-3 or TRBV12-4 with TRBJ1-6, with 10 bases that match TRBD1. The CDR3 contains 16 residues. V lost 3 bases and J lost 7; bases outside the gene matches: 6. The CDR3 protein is CASSFDRGHKNSPLHF. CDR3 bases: TGTGCCAGCAGTTTCGACAGGGGGCATAAGAATTCACCCCTCCACTTT.

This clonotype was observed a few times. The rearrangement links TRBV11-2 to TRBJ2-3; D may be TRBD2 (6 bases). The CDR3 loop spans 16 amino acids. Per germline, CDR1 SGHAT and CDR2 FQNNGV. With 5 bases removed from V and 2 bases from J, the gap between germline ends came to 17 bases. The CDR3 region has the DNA TGTGCCAGCAGCGCCCGTGGGCGGGGATACACAGATACGCAGTATTTT. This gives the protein CASSARGRGYTDTQYF.

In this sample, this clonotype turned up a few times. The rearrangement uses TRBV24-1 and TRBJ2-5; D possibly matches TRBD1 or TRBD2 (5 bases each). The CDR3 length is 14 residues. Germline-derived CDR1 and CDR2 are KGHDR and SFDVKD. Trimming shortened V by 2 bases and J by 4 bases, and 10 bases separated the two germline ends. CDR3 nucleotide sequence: TGTGCCACCAGTGATTCCTGGGGGAGAGAGACCCAGTACTTC. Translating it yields CATSDSWGRETQYF.

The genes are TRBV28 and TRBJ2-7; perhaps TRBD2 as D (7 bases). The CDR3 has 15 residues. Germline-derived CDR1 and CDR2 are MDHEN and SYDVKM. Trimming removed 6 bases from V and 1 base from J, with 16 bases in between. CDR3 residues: CASRGGGEESYEQYF. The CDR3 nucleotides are TGTGCCAGCAGGGGAGGGGGGGAGGAGTCCTACGAGCAGTACTTC.

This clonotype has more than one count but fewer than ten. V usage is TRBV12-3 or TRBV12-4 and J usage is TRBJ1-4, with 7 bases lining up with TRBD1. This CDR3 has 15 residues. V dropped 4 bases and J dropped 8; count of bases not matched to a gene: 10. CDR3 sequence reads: CASSSQGGGREKLFF. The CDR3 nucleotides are TGTGCCAGCAGTTCCCAGGGGGGGGGTCGGGAAAAACTGTTTTTT.

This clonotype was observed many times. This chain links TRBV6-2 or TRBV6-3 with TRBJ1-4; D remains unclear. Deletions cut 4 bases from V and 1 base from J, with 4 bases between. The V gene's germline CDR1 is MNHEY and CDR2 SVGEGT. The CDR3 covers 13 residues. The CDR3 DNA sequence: TGTGCCAGCAGTTTCGGAACTAATGAAAAACTGTTTTTT. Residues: CASSFGTNEKLFF.

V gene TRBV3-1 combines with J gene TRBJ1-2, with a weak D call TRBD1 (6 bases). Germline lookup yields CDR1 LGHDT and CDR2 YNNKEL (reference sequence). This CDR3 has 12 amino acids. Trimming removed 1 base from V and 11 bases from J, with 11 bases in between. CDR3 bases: TGTGCCAGCAGCCAAGGGGGACACGGATACACCTTC. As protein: CASSQGGHGYTF.

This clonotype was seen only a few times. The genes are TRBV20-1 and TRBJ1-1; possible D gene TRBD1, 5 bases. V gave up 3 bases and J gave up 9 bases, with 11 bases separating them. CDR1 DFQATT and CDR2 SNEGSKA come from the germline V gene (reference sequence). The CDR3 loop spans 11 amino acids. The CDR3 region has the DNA TGCAGTGCTAGGGAGGGGTTAAAAGCTTTCTTT. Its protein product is CSAREGLKAFF.

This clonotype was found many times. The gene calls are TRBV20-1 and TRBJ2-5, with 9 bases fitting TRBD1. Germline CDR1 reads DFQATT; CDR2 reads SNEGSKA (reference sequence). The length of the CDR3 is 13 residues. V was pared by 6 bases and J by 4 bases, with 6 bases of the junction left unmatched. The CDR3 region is CSARTGERETQYF. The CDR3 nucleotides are TGCAGTGCAAGGACAGGGGAGAGAGAGACCCAGTACTTC.

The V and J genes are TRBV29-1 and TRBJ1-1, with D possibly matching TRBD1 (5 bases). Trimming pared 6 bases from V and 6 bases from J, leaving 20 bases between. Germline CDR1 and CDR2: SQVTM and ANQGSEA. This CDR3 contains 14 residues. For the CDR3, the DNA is TGCAGCGTGGGACCGGGTCTTGGGGTGGCTGAAGCTTTCTTT. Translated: CSVGPGLGVAEAFF.

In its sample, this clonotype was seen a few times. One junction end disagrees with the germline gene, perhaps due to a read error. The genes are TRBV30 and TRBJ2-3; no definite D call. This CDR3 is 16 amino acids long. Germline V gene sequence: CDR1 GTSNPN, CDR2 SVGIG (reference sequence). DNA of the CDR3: TGTGCCTGGAGTGTAGCGTCGGTTGGTAGCACAGATATGCAGTATTTT. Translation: CAWSVASVGSTDMQYF.

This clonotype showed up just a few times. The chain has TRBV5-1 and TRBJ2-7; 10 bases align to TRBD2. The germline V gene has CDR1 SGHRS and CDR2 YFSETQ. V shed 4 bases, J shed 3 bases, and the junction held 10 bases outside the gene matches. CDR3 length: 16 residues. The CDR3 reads CASSPRTSGKIYEQYF. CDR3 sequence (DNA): TGCGCCAGCAGCCCCCGAACTAGCGGGAAAATCTACGAGCAGTACTTC.

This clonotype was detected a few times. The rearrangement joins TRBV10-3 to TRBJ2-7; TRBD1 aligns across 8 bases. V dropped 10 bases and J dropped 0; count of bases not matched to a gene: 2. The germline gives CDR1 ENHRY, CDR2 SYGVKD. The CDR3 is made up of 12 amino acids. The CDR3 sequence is CARQGSSYEQYF. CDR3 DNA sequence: TGTGCCAGACAGGGGAGCTCCTACGAGCAGTACTTC.

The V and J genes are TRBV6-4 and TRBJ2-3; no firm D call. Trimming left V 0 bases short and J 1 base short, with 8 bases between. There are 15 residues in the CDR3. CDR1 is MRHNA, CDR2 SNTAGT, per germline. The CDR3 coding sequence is TGTGCCAGCAGTGACTCTGGCGGCGGCACAGATACGCAGTATTTT. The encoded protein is CASSDSGGGTDTQYF.

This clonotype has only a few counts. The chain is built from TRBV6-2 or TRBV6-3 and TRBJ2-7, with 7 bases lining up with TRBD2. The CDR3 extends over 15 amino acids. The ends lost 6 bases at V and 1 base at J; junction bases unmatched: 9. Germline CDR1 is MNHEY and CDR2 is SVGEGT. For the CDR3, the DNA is TGTGCCAGCAGGCCCCCCAGCGGGGAATCCTACGAGCAGTACGTC. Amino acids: CASRPPSGESYEQYV.

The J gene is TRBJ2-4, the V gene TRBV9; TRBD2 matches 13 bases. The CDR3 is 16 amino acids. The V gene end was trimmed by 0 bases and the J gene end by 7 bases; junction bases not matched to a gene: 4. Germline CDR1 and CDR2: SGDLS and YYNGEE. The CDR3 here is CASSVGTSGSGNIQYF. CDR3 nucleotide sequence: TGTGCCAGCAGCGTAGGGACTAGCGGGAGTGGGAACATTCAGTACTTC. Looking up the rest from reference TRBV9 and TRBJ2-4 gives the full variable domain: DSGVTQTPKHLITATGQRVTLRCSPRSGDLSVYWYQQSLDQGLQFLIQYYNGEERAKGNILERFSAQQFPDLHSELNLSSLELGDSALYFCASSVGTSGSGNIQYFGAGTRLSVL.

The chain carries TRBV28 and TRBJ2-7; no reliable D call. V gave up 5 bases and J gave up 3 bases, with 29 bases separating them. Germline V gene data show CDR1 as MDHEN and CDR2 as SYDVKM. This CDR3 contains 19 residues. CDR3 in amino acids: CASSTNAGRSGFSLYEQYF. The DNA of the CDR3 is TGTGCCAGCAGTACAAATGCCGGCAGATCCGGGTTTTCTCTCTACGAGCAGTACTTC.

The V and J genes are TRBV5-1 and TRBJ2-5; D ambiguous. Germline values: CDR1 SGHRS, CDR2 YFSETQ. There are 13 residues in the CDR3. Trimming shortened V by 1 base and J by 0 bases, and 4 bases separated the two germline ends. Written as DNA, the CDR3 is TGCGCCAGCAGCTTGACGTACCAAGAGACCCAGTACTTC. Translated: CASSLTYQETQYF. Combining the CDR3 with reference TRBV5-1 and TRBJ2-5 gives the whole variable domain KAGVTQTPRYLIKTRGQQVTLSCSPISGHRSVSWYQQTPGQGLQFLFEYFSETQRNKGNFPGRFSGRQFSNSRSEMNVSTLELGDSALYLCASSLTYQETQYFGPGTRLLVL.

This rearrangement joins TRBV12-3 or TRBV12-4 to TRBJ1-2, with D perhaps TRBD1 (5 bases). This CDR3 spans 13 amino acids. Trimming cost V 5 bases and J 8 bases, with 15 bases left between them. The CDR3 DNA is TGTGCCAGCAGTCCTACCGGGACTTTAGGCTACACCTTC. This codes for CASSPTGTLGYTF.

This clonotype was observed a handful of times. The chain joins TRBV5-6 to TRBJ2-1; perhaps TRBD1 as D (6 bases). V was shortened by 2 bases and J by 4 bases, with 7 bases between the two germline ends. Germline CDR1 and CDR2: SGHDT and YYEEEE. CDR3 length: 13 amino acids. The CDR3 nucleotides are TGTGCCAGCAGCTTTGGGACATACAATGAGCAGTTCTTC. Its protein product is CASSFGTYNEQFF.

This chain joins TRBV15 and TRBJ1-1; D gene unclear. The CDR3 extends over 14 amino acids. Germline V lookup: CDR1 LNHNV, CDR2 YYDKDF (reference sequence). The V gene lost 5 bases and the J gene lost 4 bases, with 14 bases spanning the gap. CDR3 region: CATSLSLSATEAFF. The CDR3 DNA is TGTGCCACCAGCTTATCCCTGTCGGCCACTGAAGCTTTCTTT.

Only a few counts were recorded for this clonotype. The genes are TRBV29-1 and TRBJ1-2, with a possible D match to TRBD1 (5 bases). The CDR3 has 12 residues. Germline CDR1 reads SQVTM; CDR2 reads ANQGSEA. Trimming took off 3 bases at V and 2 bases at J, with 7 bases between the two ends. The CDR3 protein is CSVDRQNYGYTF. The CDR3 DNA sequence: TGCAGCGTTGATAGACAGAACTATGGCTACACCTTC.

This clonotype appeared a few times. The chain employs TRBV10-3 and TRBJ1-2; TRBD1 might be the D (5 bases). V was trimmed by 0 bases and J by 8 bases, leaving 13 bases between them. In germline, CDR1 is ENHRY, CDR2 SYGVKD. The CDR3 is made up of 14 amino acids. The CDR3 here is CAISESQAKGGYTF. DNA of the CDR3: TGTGCCATCAGTGAGTCCCAGGCTAAGGGGGGCTACACCTTC.